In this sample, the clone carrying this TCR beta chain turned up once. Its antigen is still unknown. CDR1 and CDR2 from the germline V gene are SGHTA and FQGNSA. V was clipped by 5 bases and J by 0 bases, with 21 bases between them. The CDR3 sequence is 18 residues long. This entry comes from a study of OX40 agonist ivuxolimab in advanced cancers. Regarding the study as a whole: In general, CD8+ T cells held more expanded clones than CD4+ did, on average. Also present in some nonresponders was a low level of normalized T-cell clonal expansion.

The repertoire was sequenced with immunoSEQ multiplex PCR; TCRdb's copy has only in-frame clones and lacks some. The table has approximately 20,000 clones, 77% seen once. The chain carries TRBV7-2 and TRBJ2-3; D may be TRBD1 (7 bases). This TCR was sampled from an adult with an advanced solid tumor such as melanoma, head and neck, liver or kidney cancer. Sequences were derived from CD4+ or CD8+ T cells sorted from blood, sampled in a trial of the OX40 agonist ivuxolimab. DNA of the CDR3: TGTGCCAGCAGCCTATACCCTGGAGGGGGCCTTAGCACAGATACGCAGTATTTT. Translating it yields CASSLYPGGGLSTDTQYF.